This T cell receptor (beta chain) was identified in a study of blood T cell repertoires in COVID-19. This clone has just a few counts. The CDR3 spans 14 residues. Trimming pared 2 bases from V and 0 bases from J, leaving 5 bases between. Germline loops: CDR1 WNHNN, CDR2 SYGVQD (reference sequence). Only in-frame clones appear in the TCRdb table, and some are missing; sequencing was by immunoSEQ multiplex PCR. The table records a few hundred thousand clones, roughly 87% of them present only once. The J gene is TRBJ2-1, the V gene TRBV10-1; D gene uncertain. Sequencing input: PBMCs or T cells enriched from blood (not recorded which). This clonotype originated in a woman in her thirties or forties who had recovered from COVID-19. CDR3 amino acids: CASSEDSSYNEQFF. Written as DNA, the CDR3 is TGCGCCAGCAGTGAGGATAGCTCCTACAATGAGCAGTTCTTC.